This TCR beta chain is from a study of T cell responses to AZD1222 COVID-19 vaccine. Study-wide background: Analysis merged second doses at about 4 or about 12 weeks.

Points on this clone: The antigen remains unidentified. At one of its ends the junction is not consistent with the germline gene, which may arise from a read error.

The germline V gene encodes CDR1 SEHNR and CDR2 FQNEAQ (reference sequence). This CDR3 is 12 amino acids long. The study, taken as a whole, reports: The study sampled repertoires only after the peak T cell response. Most donors were white British and more were female, and clonal diversity was possibly underestimated.

TCRdb's copy holds only in-frame clones and misses some; the assay was immunoSEQ multiplex PCR. Of around 200,000 clones in the sample, approximately 86% were seen once. The source material was peripheral blood, sampled on day 0 of AZD1222 vaccination. The chain recombines TRBV7-9 with TRBJ1-2, with TRBD1 matching over 9 bases. The origin of this receptor is an adult in good health. CDR3 sequence (DNA): TGTGCCAGCAACCACCCACAAACAGGGGGCTACTTC. The encoded protein is CASNHPQTGGYF.